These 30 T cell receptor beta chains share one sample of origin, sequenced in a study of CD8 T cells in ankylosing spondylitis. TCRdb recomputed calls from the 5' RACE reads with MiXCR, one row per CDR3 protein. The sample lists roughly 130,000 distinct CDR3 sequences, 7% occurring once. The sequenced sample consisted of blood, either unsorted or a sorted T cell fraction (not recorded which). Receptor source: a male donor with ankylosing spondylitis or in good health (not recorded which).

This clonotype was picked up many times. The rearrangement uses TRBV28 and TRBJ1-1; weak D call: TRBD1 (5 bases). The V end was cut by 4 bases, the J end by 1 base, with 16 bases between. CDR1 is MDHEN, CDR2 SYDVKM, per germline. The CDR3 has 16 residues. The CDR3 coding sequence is TGTGCCAGCAGTTCGGGGGACGGCGGAGGGAACACTGAAGCTTTCTTT. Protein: CASSSGDGGGNTEAFF.

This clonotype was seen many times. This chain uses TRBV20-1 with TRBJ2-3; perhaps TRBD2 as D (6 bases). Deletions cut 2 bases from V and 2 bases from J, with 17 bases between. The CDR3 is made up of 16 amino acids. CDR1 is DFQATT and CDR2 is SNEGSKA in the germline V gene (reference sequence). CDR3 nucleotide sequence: TGCAGTGCTAGACGGGCGGGACTTGGGCCCACAGATACGCAGTATTTT. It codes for CSARRAGLGPTDTQYF.

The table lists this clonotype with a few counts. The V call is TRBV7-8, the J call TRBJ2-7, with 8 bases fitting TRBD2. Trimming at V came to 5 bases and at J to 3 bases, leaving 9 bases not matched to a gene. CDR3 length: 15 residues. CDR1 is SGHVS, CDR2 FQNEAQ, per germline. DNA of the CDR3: TGTGCCAGCAGCAGAAGCGGGAGAGGGGACTACGAGCAGTACTTC. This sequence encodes CASSRSGRGDYEQYF. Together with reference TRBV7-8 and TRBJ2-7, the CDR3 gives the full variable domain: GAGVSQSPRYKVAKRGQDVALRCDPISGHVSLFWYQQALGQGPEFLTYFQNEAQLDKSGLPSDRFFAERPEGSVSTLKIQRTQQEDSAVYLCASSRSGRGDYEQYFGPGTRLTVT.

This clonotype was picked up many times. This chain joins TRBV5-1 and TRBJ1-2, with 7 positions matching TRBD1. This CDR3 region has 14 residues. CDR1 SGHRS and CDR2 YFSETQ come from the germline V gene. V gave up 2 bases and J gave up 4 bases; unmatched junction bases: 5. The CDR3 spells CASSFGQASYGYTF. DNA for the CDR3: TGCGCCAGCAGCTTTGGACAGGCTTCCTATGGCTACACCTTC.

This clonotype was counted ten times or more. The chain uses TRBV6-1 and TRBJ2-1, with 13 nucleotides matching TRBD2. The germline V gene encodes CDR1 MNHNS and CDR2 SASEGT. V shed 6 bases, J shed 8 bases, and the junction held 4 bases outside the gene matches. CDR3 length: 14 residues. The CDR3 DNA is TGTGCCAGCAGAGGGACTAGCGGGATCGATGAGCAGTTCTTC. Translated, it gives CASRGTSGIDEQFF.

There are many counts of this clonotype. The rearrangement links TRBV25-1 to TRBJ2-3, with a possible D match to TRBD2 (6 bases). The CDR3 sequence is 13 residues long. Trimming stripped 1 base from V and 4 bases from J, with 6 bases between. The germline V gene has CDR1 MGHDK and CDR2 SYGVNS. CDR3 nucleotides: TGTGCCAGCAGTGAATGGGGGGCAGATACGCAGTATTTT. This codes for CASSEWGADTQYF.

CDR3 coding DNA: TGTGCCAGCAGCCGACGGACTAGCGGGAGGCCTTACAATGAGCAGTTCTTC. Protein product: CASSRRTSGRPYNEQFF. This sequence joins TRBV3-1 and TRBJ2-1; TRBD2 aligns across 14 bases. V was clipped by 4 bases and J by 4 bases; unmatched bases: 6. This CDR3 has 17 amino acids. CDR1 is LGHDT and CDR2 is YNNKEL in the germline V gene (reference sequence).

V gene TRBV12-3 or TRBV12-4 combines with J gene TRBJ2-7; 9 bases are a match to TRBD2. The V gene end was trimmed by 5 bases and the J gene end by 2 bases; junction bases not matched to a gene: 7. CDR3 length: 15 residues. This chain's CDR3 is CASSPTSGRPYEQYF. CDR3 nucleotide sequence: TGTGCCAGCAGTCCTACTAGCGGGCGACCCTACGAGCAGTACTTC.

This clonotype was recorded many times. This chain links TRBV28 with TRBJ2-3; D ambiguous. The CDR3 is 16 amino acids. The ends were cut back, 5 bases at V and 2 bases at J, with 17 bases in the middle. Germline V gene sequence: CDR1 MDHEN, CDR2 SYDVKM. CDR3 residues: CASSPAHSTATDTQYF. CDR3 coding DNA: TGTGCCAGCAGTCCGGCACATTCTACAGCCACAGATACGCAGTATTTT.

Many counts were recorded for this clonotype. DNA for the CDR3: TGTGCCAGCAGCCAGGGGAGCAGCCCTGAAGCTTTCTTT. It specifies CASSQGSSPEAFF. The chain combines TRBV7-2 with TRBJ1-1; D is possibly TRBD1 (6 bases). CDR3 length: 13 residues. Looked up from germline, CDR1 is SGHTA and CDR2 is FQGNSA. Deletions cut 5 bases from V and 6 bases from J, with 13 bases between.

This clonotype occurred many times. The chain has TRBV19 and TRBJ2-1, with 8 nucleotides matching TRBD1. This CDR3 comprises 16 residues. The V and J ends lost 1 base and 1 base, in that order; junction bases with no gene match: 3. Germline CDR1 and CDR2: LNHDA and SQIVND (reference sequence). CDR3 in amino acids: CASSIGWTGSYNEQFF. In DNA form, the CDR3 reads TGTGCCAGTAGTATAGGTTGGACAGGGTCCTACAATGAGCAGTTCTTC.

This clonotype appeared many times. Here the CDR3 DNA reads TGCAGTGCTAGAGATCCGATTTTGCGGAGCTCCTACAATGAGCAGTTCTTC. It encodes CSARDPILRSSYNEQFF. The chain uses TRBV20-1 and TRBJ2-1; D not certain. CDR3 length equals 17 residues. Trimming pared 0 bases from V and 0 bases from J, leaving 15 bases between. From germline, CDR1 is DFQATT and CDR2 SNEGSKA (reference sequence).

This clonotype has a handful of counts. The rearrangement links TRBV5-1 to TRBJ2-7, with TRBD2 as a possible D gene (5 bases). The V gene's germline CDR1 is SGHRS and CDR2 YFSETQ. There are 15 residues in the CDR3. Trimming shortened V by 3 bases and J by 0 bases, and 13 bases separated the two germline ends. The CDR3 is CASSSLDGNSYEQYF. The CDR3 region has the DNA TGCGCCAGCAGCTCGCTAGACGGGAACTCCTACGAGCAGTACTTC.

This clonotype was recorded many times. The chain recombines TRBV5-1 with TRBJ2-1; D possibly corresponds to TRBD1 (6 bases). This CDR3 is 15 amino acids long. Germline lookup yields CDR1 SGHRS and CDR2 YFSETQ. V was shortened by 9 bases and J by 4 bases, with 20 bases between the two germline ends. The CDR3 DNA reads TGCGCCACCAAAGTGGACAGCGGCCGATACAATGAGCAGTTCTTC. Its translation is CATKVDSGRYNEQFF.

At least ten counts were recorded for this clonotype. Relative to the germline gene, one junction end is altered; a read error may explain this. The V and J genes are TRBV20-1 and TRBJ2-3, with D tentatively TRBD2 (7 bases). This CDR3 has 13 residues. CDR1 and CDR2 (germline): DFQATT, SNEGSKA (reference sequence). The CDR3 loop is CSVGGGGTDTQYF. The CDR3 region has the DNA TGCAGTGTCGGTGGGGGGGGCACGGATACGCAGTATTTT.

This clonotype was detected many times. The CDR3 region has the DNA TGTGCCACCCAGTCGGCTAGCGGGAGTTTAAACAATGAGCAGTTCTTC. Translated: CATQSASGSLNNEQFF. The rearrangement joins TRBV15 to TRBJ2-1; 10 nucleotides line up with TRBD2. CDR3 length equals 16 residues. The ends lost 8 bases at V and 5 bases at J; junction bases unmatched: 12. Germline V gene lookup returns CDR1 LNHNV and CDR2 YYDKDF (reference sequence).

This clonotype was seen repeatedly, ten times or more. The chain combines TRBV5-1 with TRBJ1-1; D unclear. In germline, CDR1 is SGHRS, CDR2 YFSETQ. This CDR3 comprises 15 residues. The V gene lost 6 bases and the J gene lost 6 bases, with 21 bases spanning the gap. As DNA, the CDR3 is TGCGCCAGCAACCGGGCGGCAGGCCACGTAGCTGAAGCTTTCTTT. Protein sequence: CASNRAAGHVAEAFF.

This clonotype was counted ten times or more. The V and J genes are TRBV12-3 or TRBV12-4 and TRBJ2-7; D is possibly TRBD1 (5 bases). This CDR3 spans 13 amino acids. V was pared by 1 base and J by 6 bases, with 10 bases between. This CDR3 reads CASSLVQGTEQYF. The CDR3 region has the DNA TGTGCCAGCAGTTTAGTCCAGGGCACCGAGCAGTACTTC.

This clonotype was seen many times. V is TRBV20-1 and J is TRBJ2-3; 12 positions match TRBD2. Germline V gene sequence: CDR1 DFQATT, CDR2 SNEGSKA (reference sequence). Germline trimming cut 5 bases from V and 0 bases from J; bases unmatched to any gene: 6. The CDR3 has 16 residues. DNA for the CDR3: TGCAGTGCTCGCCCGGGACTAGCGGGTAGCACAGATACGCAGTATTTT. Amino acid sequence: CSARPGLAGSTDTQYF.

The CDR3 region is CASGSGGVGNQPQHF. CDR3 nucleotide sequence: TGTGCCAGTGGGTCGGGGGGGGTCGGCAATCAGCCCCAGCATTTT. The gene calls are TRBV19 and TRBJ1-5; TRBD1 might be the D (5 bases). With 8 bases removed from V and 2 bases from J, the gap between germline ends came to 16 bases. The CDR3 consists of 15 residues. Germline CDR1 LNHDA, CDR2 SQIVND (reference sequence).

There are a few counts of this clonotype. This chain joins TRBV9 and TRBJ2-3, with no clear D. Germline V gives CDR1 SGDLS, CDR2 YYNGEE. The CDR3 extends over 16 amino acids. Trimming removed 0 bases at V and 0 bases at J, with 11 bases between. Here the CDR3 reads CASSVVAAPSTDTQYF. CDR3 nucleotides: TGTGCCAGCAGCGTAGTCGCGGCCCCTAGCACAGATACGCAGTATTTT.

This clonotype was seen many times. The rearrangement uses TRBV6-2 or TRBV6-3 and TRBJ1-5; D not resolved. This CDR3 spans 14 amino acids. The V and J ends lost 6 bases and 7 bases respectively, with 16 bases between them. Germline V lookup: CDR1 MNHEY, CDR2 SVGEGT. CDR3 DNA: TGTGCCAGCAGCCTGCAGACCCCGGACCAGCCCCAGCATTTT. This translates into CASSLQTPDQPQHF.

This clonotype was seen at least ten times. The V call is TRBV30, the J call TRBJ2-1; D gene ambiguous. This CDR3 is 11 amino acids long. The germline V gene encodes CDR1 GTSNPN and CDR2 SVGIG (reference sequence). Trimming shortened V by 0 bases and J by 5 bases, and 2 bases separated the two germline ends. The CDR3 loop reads CAWSVDNEQFF. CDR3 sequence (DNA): TGTGCCTGGAGTGTCGACAATGAGCAGTTCTTC.

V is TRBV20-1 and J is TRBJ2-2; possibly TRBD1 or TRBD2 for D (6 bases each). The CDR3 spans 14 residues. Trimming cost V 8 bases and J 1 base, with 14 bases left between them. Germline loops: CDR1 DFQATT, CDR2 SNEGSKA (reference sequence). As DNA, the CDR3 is TGCAGTCTCCCTGGGGGGCAGAACACCGGGGAGCTGTTTTTT. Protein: CSLPGGQNTGELFF.

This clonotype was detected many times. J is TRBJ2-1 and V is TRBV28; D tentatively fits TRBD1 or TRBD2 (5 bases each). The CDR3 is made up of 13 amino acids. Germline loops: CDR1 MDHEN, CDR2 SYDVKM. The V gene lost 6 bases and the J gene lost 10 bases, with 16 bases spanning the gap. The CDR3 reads CASSLRDAEEQFF. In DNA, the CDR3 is TGTGCCAGCAGCCTGAGGGACGCTGAGGAGCAGTTCTTC.

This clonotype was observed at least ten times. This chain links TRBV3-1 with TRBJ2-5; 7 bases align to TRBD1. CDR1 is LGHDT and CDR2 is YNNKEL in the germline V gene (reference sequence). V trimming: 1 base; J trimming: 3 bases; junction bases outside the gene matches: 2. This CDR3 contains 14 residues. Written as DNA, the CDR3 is TGTGCCAGCAGCCAAGGACAGGGTAAAGAGACCCAGTACTTC. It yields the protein CASSQGQGKETQYF.

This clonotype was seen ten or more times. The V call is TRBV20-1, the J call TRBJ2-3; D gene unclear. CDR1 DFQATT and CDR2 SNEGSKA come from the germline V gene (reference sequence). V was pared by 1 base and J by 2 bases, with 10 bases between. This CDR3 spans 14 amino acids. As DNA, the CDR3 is TGCAGTGCTAGAGGTGCTGGGCCCACAGATACGCAGTATTTT. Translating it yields CSARGAGPTDTQYF.

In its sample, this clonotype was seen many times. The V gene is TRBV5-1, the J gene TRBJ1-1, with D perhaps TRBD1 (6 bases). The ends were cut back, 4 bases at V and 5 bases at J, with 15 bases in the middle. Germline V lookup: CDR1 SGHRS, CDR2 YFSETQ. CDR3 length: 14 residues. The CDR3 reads CASSHRQAGTEAFF. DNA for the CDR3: TGCGCCAGCAGCCACCGACAGGCGGGAACTGAAGCTTTCTTT.

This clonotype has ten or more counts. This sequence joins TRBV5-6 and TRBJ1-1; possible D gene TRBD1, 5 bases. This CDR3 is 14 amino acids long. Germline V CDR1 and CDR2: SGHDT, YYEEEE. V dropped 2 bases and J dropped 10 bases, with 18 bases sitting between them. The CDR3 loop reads CASSLQAPYLGAFF. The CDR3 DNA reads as TGTGCCAGCAGCTTACAGGCTCCCTATCTTGGAGCTTTCTTT.

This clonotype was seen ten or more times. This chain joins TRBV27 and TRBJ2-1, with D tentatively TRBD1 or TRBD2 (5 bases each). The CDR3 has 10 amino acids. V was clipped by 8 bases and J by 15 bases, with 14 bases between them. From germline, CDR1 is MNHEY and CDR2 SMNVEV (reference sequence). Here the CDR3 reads CASLQTEGFF. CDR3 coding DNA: TGTGCCAGCCTTCAGACAGAGGGGTTCTTC.